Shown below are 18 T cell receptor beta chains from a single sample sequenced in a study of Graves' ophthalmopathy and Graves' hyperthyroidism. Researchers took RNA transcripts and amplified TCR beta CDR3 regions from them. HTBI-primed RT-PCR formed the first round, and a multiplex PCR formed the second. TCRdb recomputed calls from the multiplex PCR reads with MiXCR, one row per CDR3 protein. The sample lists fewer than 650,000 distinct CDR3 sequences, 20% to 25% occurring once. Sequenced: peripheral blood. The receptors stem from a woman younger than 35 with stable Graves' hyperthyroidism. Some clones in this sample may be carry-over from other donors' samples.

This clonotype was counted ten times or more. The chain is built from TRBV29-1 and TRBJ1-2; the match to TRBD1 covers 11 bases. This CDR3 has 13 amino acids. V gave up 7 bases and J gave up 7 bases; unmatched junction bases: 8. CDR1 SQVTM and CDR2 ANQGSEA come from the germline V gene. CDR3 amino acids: CSGSGQGALGYTF. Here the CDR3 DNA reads TGCAGCGGCAGCGGACAGGGGGCGCTTGGCTACACCTTC.

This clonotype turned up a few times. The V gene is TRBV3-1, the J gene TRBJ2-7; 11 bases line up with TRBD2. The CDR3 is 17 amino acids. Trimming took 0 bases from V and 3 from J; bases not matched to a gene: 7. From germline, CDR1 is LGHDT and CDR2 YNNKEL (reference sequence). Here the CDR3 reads CASSQDREGLAVYEQYF. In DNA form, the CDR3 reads TGTGCCAGCAGCCAAGACAGGGAGGGACTAGCGGTCTACGAGCAGTACTTC.

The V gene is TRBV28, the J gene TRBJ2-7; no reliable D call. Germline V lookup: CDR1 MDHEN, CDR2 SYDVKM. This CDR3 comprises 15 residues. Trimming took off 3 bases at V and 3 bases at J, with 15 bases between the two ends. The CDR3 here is CASSFGQDGYYEQYF. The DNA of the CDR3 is TGTGCCAGCAGTTTTGGCCAGGACGGTTACTACGAGCAGTACTTC.

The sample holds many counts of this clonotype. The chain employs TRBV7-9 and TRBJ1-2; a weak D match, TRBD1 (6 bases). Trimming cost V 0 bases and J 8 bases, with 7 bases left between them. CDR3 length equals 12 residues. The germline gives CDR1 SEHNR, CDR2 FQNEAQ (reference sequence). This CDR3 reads CASSLAGAGYTF. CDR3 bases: TGTGCCAGCAGCTTAGCGGGGGCCGGCTACACCTTC.

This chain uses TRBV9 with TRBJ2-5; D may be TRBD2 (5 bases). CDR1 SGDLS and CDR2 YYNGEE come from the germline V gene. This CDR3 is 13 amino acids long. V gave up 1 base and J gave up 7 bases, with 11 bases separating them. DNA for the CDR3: TGTGCCAGCAGCGTAAGCAGCGGAGGGACCCAGTACTTC. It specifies CASSVSSGGTQYF.

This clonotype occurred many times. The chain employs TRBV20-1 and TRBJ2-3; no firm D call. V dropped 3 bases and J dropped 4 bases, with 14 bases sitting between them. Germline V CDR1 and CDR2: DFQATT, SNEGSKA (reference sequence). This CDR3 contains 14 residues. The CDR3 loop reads CSASPRYSADTQYF. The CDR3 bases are TGCAGTGCTAGCCCAAGATATTCGGCAGATACGCAGTATTTT.

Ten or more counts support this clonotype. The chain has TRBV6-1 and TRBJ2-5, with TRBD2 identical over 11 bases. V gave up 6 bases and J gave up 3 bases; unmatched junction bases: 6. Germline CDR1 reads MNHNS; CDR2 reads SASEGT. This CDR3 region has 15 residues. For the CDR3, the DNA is TGTGCCAGCAGCTTGGGACTAGCGGAAAAAGAGACCCAGTACTTC. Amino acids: CASSLGLAEKETQYF.

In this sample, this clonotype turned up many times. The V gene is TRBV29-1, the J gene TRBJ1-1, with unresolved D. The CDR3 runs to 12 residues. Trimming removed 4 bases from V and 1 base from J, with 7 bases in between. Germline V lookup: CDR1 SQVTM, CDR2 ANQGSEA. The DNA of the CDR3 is TGCAGCGTTGTAAACGCGAACACTGAAGCTTTCTTT. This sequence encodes CSVVNANTEAFF.

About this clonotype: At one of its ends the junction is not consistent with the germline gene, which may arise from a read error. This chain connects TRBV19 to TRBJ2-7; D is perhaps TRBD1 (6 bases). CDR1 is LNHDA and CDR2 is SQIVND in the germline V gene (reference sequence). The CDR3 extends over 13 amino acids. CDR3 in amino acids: CASSPGVSYGQYF. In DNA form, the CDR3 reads TGTGCCAGTAGTCCAGGGGTCTCCTACGGGCAGTACTTC.

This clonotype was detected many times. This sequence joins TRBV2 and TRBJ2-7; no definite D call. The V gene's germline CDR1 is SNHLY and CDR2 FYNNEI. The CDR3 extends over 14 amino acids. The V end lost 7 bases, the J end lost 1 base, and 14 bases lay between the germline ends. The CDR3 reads CASTRRSGSYEQYF. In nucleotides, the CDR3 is TGTGCCAGCACGCGGCGGTCGGGTTCCTACGAGCAGTACTTC.

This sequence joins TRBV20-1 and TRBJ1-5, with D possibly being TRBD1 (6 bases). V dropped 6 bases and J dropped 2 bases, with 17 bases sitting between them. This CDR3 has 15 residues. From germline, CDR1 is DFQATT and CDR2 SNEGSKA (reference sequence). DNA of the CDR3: TGCAGTGCCATCCGGGGGGCGAGTGGCAATCAGCCCCAGCATTTT. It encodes CSAIRGASGNQPQHF.

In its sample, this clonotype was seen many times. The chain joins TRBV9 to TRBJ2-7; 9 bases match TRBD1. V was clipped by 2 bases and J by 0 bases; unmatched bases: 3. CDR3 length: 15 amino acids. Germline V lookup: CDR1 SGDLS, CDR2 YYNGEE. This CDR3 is CASSVTGQGSYEQYF. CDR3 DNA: TGTGCCAGCAGCGTGACGGGACAGGGCTCCTACGAGCAGTACTTC.

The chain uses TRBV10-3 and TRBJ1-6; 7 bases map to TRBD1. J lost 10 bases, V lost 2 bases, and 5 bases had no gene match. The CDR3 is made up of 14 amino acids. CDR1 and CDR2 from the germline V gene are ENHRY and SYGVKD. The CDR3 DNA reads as TGTGCCATCAGTGAGAGACAGGGAGGATCACCCCTCCACTTT. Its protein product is CAISERQGGSPLHF.

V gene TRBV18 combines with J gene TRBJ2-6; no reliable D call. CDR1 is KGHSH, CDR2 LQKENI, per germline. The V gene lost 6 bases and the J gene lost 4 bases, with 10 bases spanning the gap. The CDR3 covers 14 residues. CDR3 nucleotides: TGTGCCAGCTCCCTCCCTGTGGGGGCCAACGTCCTGACTTTC. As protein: CASSLPVGANVLTF.

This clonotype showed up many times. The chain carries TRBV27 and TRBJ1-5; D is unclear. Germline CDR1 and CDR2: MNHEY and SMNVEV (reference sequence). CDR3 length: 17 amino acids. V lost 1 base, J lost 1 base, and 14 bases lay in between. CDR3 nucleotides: TGTGCCAGCAGTTTATTTGGGGTACCGGGGAGCAATCAGCCCCAGCATTTT. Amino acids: CASSLFGVPGSNQPQHF.

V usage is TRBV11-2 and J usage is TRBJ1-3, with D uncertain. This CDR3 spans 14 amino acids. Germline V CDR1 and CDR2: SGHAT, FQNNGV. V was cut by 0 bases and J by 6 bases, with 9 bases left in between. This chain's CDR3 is CASSLDVGSNTIYF. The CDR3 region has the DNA TGTGCCAGCAGCTTAGATGTGGGATCAAACACCATATATTTT.

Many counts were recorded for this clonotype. The CDR3 DNA follows: TGTGCCAGCAGTTACCGGGGGCTGACCTACGAGCAGTACTTC. Residues: CASSYRGLTYEQYF. The chain couples TRBV6-5 to TRBJ2-7; D possibly matches TRBD1 or TRBD2 (6 bases each). In germline, CDR1 is MNHEY, CDR2 SVGAGI. This CDR3 contains 14 residues. V was cut by 2 bases and J by 2 bases, with 10 bases left in between.

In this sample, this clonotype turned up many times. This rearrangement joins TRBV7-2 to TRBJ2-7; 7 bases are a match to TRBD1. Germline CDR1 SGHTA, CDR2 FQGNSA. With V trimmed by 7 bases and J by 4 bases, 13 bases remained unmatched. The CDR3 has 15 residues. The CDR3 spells CASTYIGTEVYEQYF. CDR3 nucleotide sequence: TGTGCCAGCACCTACATCGGGACAGAGGTATACGAGCAGTACTTC.